One sample yielded the 26 T cell receptor beta chains listed below, sequenced in a study of neoadjuvant nivolumab and ipilimumab in lung cancer (dated by TCRdb to 2020 to 2021). Libraries were made using the immunoSEQ multiplex PCR assay. TCRdb stores this immuneACCESS table with in-frame sequences only. Part of the clones is absent; in the studies checked, under half of the shortfall reflects unresolved V genes, and no reason is known for the rest. The sample data list roughly 2,000 clones, and about 85% of these were observed just once. Around 2.2% of the sample is held by the ten biggest clonotypes. The label giving this sample's time point can be read as: at surgical resection after neoadjuvant nivolumab +/- ipilimumab. This specimen consisted of adjacent normal lung tissue, obtained after neoadjuvant nivolumab, alone or with ipilimumab, at or shortly before surgery. The receptors come from an adult with non-small cell lung cancer.

This sequence joins TRBV5-6 and TRBJ2-5; TRBD1 matches 7 bases. Germline trimming cut 2 bases from V and 3 bases from J; bases unmatched to any gene: 7. CDR1 and CDR2 from the germline V gene are SGHDT and YYEEEE. This CDR3 has 15 residues. The CDR3 DNA sequence: TGTGCCAGCAGCTTTGCCGCGACAGGGAAAGAGACCCAGTACTTC. Protein product: CASSFAATGKETQYF.

The genes are TRBV7-9 and TRBJ1-4, with D tentatively TRBD1 (5 bases). Per germline, CDR1 SEHNR and CDR2 FQNEAQ (reference sequence). This CDR3 has 14 amino acids. Trimming removed 6 bases at V and 8 bases at J, with 16 bases between. The CDR3: CASSPGRQGEKLFF. The CDR3 DNA sequence: TGTGCCAGCAGTCCCGGCAGGCAGGGCGAAAAACTGTTTTTT. Variable domain in full (rest from reference TRBV7-9 and TRBJ1-4): DTGVSQNPRHKITKRGQNVTFRCDPISEHNRLYWYRQTLGQGPEFLTYFQNEAQLEKSRLLSDRFSAERPKGSFSTLEIQRTEQGDSAMYLCASSPGRQGEKLFFGSGTQLSVL.

This chain's CDR3 is CASSDSTGVNTEAFF. CDR3 DNA: TGTGCCAGCAGTGACTCGACAGGGGTGAACACTGAAGCTTTCTTT. V gene TRBV6-4 combines with J gene TRBJ1-1; TRBD1 matches 8 bases. This CDR3 is built from 15 residues. Looked up from germline, CDR1 is MRHNA and CDR2 is SNTAGT. Trimming cost V 0 bases and J 0 bases; bases outside gene matches: 0.

The V and J genes are TRBV5-1 and TRBJ1-5; 7 bases are shared with TRBD1. Germline V lookup: CDR1 SGHRS, CDR2 YFSETQ. The V and J ends lost 0 bases and 4 bases, in that order; junction bases with no gene match: 4. The CDR3 covers 15 residues. CDR3 nucleotides: TGCGCCAGCAGCTTGGGGACAGGCATAAATCAGCCCCAGCATTTT. It encodes CASSLGTGINQPQHF. The whole variable domain, filled in from reference TRBV5-1 and TRBJ1-5, reads KAGVTQTPRYLIKTRGQQVTLSCSPISGHRSVSWYQQTPGQGLQFLFEYFSETQRNKGNFPGRFSGRQFSNSRSEMNVSTLELGDSALYLCASSLGTGINQPQHFGDGTRLSIL.

The CDR3 loop reads CASSVDRGGGNTIYF. The CDR3 DNA sequence: TGTGCCAGCAGTGTTGACAGGGGAGGAGGAAACACCATATATTTT. The chain has TRBV2 and TRBJ1-3, with TRBD1 matching 8 bases. Trimming took 4 bases from V and 4 from J; bases not matched to a gene: 6. The CDR3 consists of 15 residues. CDR1 and CDR2 (germline): SNHLY, FYNNEI.

This sequence joins TRBV6-1 and TRBJ2-7, with a tentative D call TRBD1 (6 bases). Germline CDR1 and CDR2: MNHNS and SASEGT. There are 13 residues in the CDR3. Trimming shortened V by 11 bases and J by 3 bases, and 17 bases separated the two germline ends. CDR3 region: CAVGTQPLYEQYF. The CDR3 DNA sequence: TGTGCCGTCGGGACACAACCTCTCTACGAGCAGTACTTC.

The chain uses TRBV5-5 and TRBJ2-7; possible D gene TRBD1, 5 bases. The CDR3 length is 16 residues. Germline-derived CDR1 and CDR2 are SGHKS and YYEKEE (reference sequence). The germline V and J ends were trimmed by 2 bases and 2 bases, with 17 bases remaining between them. The CDR3 region has the DNA TGTGCCAGCAGCTTTGGGATAAGCGCAGGGACCTACGAGCAGTACTTC. It specifies CASSFGISAGTYEQYF.

The rearrangement joins TRBV7-3 to TRBJ2-3; D gene unclear. The V gene lost 5 bases and the J gene lost 0 bases, with 12 bases spanning the gap. The CDR3 has 15 residues. CDR1 SGHTA and CDR2 FQGTGA come from the germline V gene. The CDR3 coding sequence is TGTGCCAGCAGCGCAAGCCTCGAAAGCACAGATACGCAGTATTTT. This codes for CASSASLESTDTQYF.

V and J are TRBV6-5 and TRBJ2-5; no definite D call. CDR1 is MNHEY, CDR2 SVGAGI, per germline. V lost 5 bases and J 5 bases, leaving 12 bases between the germline ends. This CDR3 is built from 13 residues. The CDR3: CASSALGAETQYF. The CDR3 region has the DNA TGTGCCAGCAGTGCTCTCGGTGCGGAGACCCAGTACTTC.

The V gene is TRBV6-4, the J gene TRBJ2-1, with D maybe TRBD1 (5 bases). V lost 6 bases to trimming and J lost 6 bases, with 21 bases between them. Germline CDR1 and CDR2: MRHNA and SNTAGT. This CDR3 is 16 amino acids long. The CDR3 sequence is CASSAQGVSSPNEQFF. CDR3 sequence (DNA): TGTGCCAGCAGCGCCCAGGGTGTCAGCTCTCCCAATGAGCAGTTCTTC.

V is TRBV7-9 and J is TRBJ2-1; no clear D gene. The length of the CDR3 is 15 residues. V dropped 3 bases and J dropped 5 bases, with 14 bases sitting between them. Germline values: CDR1 SEHNR, CDR2 FQNEAQ (reference sequence). CDR3 sequence (DNA): TGTGCCAGCAGCTTCGACTTCGGATCGAACAATGAGCAGTTCTTC. Protein product: CASSFDFGSNNEQFF. The full variable domain, in which reference TRBV7-9 and TRBJ2-1 provide the parts outside the CDR3, is DTGVSQNPRHKITKRGQNVTFRCDPISEHNRLYWYRQTLGQGPEFLTYFQNEAQLEKSRLLSDRFSAERPKGSFSTLEIQRTEQGDSAMYLCASSFDFGSNNEQFFGPGTRLTVL.

This clone is a singleton in its sample. The V call is TRBV19, the J call TRBJ1-5, with unresolved D. Between the trimmed V and J ends, which lost 2 bases and 4 bases, there was a span of 9 bases. The CDR3 is 14 amino acids. Germline values: CDR1 LNHDA, CDR2 SQIVND (reference sequence). CDR3 loop: CASSILGENQPQHF. DNA of the CDR3: TGTGCCAGTAGTATACTTGGAGAGAATCAGCCCCAGCATTTT.

This clone was counted once. The chain joins TRBV19 to TRBJ1-5, with D possibly TRBD1 on 5 matching bases. V was clipped by 10 bases and J by 5 bases, with 15 bases between them. Germline CDR1 and CDR2: LNHDA and SQIVND (reference sequence). The CDR3 covers 13 residues. CDR3 in amino acids: CATARGFDQPQHF. The CDR3 DNA reads TGTGCCACCGCGAGGGGTTTCGATCAGCCCCAGCATTTT.

V gene TRBV18 combines with J gene TRBJ2-7; 7 bases match TRBD2. V trimming: 3 bases; J trimming: 1 base; junction bases outside the gene matches: 3. This CDR3 contains 14 residues. Germline CDR1 and CDR2: KGHSH and LQKENI. DNA for the CDR3: TGTGCCAGCTCACCTTACGGGGGGTCCTACGAGCAGTACTTC. It translates to CASSPYGGSYEQYF.

The chain employs TRBV19 and TRBJ1-5, with D uncertain. The germline V gene has CDR1 LNHDA and CDR2 SQIVND (reference sequence). CDR3 size: 17 residues. With 3 bases removed from V and 7 bases from J, the gap between germline ends came to 22 bases. DNA of the CDR3: TGTGCCAGTAGTATCCTTCCGGGTCCCACTAATAGGCAGCCCCAGCATTTT. Protein sequence: CASSILPGPTNRQPQHF.

This clone was seen once. This chain links TRBV28 with TRBJ1-2, with a tentative D call TRBD1 (6 bases). The CDR3 totals 17 residues. Trimming stripped 10 bases from V and 2 bases from J, with 26 bases between. In germline, CDR1 is MDHEN, CDR2 SYDVKM. The CDR3: CATSGSRSLGQNYGYTF. The CDR3 DNA reads as TGTGCCACCTCCGGTTCTCGTAGCCTAGGACAGAACTATGGCTACACCTTC.

This chain uses TRBV2 with TRBJ2-3, with 10 nucleotides matching TRBD2. Losses at the gene ends were 4 bases for V and 4 bases for J; bases not matched to a gene: 5. CDR3 length: 15 residues. CDR1 is SNHLY and CDR2 is FYNNEI in the germline V gene. The CDR3 region is CASSVPSGSADTQYF. CDR3 bases: TGTGCCAGCAGTGTACCTAGCGGGAGCGCAGATACGCAGTATTTT.

This chain links TRBV27 with TRBJ2-7; D is undetermined. Germline V gives CDR1 MNHEY, CDR2 SMNVEV (reference sequence). The CDR3 has 15 amino acids. Trimming cost V 6 bases and J 5 bases, with 20 bases left between them. This CDR3 is CASRETGYLFHEQYF. DNA of the CDR3: TGTGCCAGCAGAGAGACGGGCTACCTTTTCCACGAGCAGTACTTC.

The chain recombines TRBV5-6 with TRBJ1-2; D possibly corresponds to TRBD1 (5 bases). Trimming took 3 bases from V and 8 from J, leaving 14 bases between them. CDR1 SGHDT and CDR2 YYEEEE come from the germline V gene. This CDR3 has 13 residues. CDR3 sequence: CASSSPTGVGYTF. The DNA for the CDR3 is TGTGCCAGCAGCTCACCTACAGGCGTCGGCTACACCTTC.

The chain employs TRBV2 and TRBJ2-7; D is unclear. Germline values: CDR1 SNHLY, CDR2 FYNNEI. The length of the CDR3 is 14 residues. Deletions cut 5 bases from V and 2 bases from J, with 13 bases between. The DNA for the CDR3 is TGTGCCAGCAGTCGGGTTACGAGCCCCTACGAGCAGTACTTC. It yields the protein CASSRVTSPYEQYF.

This sequence joins TRBV5-1 and TRBJ2-5, with 8 positions matching TRBD2. Germline CDR1 and CDR2: SGHRS and YFSETQ. The CDR3 has 14 amino acids. The trim removed 1 base at V and 7 bases at J, leaving 6 bases unmatched. CDR3: CASSLTSGEGTQYF. CDR3 in DNA: TGCGCCAGCAGCTTGACTAGCGGTGAAGGGACCCAGTACTTC. Complete variable domain (other parts from reference TRBV5-1 and TRBJ2-5): KAGVTQTPRYLIKTRGQQVTLSCSPISGHRSVSWYQQTPGQGLQFLFEYFSETQRNKGNFPGRFSGRQFSNSRSEMNVSTLELGDSALYLCASSLTSGEGTQYFGPGTRLLVL.

This chain's CDR3 is CATKGGPSGEQYF. The CDR3 bases are TGTGCCACCAAAGGGGGGCCCTCCGGCGAGCAGTACTTC. The rearrangement links TRBV10-3 to TRBJ2-5, with D perhaps being TRBD1 or TRBD2 (6 bases each). TRBJ2-7 matches the DNA end more closely, so the J call is doubtful. Germline assignment: CDR1 ENHRY and CDR2 SYGVKD. This CDR3 region has 13 residues.

The chain carries TRBV10-2 and TRBJ2-7; TRBD2 aligns across 11 bases. This CDR3 spans 16 amino acids. V lost 7 bases and J lost 3; bases outside the gene matches: 11. Germline V gene data show CDR1 as WSHSY and CDR2 as SAAADI. In nucleotides, the CDR3 is TGCGCCAGCAAGAGGGGGGGGACTAGCGGAGACTACGAGCAGTACTTC. It is translated as CASKRGGTSGDYEQYF.

This clone appeared a single time. The V call is TRBV6-1, the J call TRBJ2-7; the D gene could be TRBD1 or TRBD2 (5 bases each). CDR3 length: 14 amino acids. CDR1 and CDR2 (germline): MNHNS, SASEGT. V was shortened by 3 bases and J by 3 bases, with 12 bases between the two germline ends. The CDR3 is CASSEGTTLYEQYF. The CDR3 DNA is TGTGCCAGCAGTGAGGGGACCACGCTCTACGAGCAGTACTTC.

This chain links TRBV7-3 with TRBJ1-5, with 8 bases aligning to TRBD1. The germline V gene has CDR1 SGHTA and CDR2 FQGTGA. The CDR3 length is 18 residues. V gave up 5 bases and J gave up 2 bases; unmatched junction bases: 14. The CDR3 bases are TGTGCCAGCAGCCCCCACCGACAGGGGATTGGTCGCAATCAGCCCCAGCATTTT. Amino acids: CASSPHRQGIGRNQPQHF.

The V and J genes are TRBV19 and TRBJ2-3; the match to TRBD2 covers 9 bases. Germline V CDR1 and CDR2: LNHDA, SQIVND (reference sequence). With V trimmed by 4 bases and J by 1 base, 6 bases remained unmatched. The CDR3 has 16 amino acids. CDR3 sequence: CASSTYSGSGTDTQYF. CDR3 coding DNA: TGTGCCAGTAGTACCTATAGCGGGAGCGGCACAGATACGCAGTATTTT.